The clone carrying this T cell receptor (beta chain) was found once. The data belong to a study of T cell changes during pregnancy in multiple sclerosis. The CDR3 is 18 amino acids. CDR1 and CDR2 (germline): SGHVS, FQNEAQ. V was clipped by 0 bases and J by 4 bases; unmatched bases: 14. Profiling relied on immunoSEQ multiplex PCR, and the TCRdb table lists in-frame clones only, not all of them. The data contain about 80,000 clones, around 90% of them singletons. This receptor was obtained from a female donor with multiple sclerosis, enrolled in a pregnancy study. The chain combines TRBV7-8 with TRBJ2-7; 8 bases align to TRBD2. The source material was peripheral blood, sampled before pregnancy. The CDR3 DNA reads as TGTGCCAGCAGCTTAGCCTCGGGGGGGTACCAGGGGCAGTACGAGCAGTACTTC. Residues: CASSLASGGYQGQYEQYF.